This T cell receptor (beta chain) emerged from a study of identical twins. The germline CDR1 and CDR2 sequences are MNHEY and SVGAGI. V lost 0 bases, J lost 1 base, and 10 bases lay in between. The CDR3 is 16 amino acids. TCRdb re-called the 5' RACE reads through MiXCR, storing one row per CDR3 protein. The sample has 470,000 or so distinct CDR3 sequences; roughly 24% are singletons. This same sample was also part of a study on T cells expressing NK-cell markers.

This chain uses TRBV6-5 with TRBJ2-1; TRBD2 might be the D (6 bases). The sequenced sample consisted of CD4+ T cells sorted from blood. This clonotype was sampled from a woman aged 18 to 35 in good health. CDR3 in DNA: TGTGCCAGCAGTTACTCTCCGGGAGTGTCCTACAATGAGCAGTTCTTC. Protein: CASSYSPGVSYNEQFF.